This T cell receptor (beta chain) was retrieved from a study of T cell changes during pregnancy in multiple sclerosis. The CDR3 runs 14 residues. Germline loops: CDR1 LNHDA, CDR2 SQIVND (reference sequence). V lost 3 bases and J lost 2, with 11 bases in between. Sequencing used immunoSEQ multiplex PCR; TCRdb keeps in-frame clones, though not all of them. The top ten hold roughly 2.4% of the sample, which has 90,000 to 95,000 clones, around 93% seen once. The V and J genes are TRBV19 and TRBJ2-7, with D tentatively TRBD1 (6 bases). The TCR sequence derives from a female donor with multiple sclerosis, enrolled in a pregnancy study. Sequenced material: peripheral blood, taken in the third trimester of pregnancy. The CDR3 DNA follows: TGTGCCAGTAGTATTAAGACAGGAGCCTACGAGCAGTACTTC. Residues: CASSIKTGAYEQYF.